Each of the 14 T cell receptor beta chains below was sequenced from the same sample in a study of T cells of healthy individuals. TCRdb re-analysed the 5' RACE reads in MiXCR, keeping a single row per CDR3 protein. Seen here are about 60,000 distinct CDR3 sequences, 15% to 20% observed once, and the top ten hold around 5%. The receptor set was obtained from a human donor in good health.

The chain uses TRBV18 and TRBJ2-5; D not certain. Germline values: CDR1 KGHSH, CDR2 LQKENI. V was shortened by 2 bases and J by 2 bases, with 15 bases between the two germline ends. This CDR3 region has 16 residues. This CDR3 is CASSPVSTTGQETQYF. CDR3 in DNA: TGTGCCAGCTCACCAGTCTCGACAACGGGTCAAGAGACCCAGTACTTC.

This clonotype has only a few counts. The J gene is TRBJ2-1, the V gene TRBV10-3; weak D call: TRBD1 (6 bases). Germline loops: CDR1 ENHRY, CDR2 SYGVKD. The CDR3 is made up of 14 amino acids. V lost 8 bases and J 8 bases, leaving 19 bases between the germline ends. CDR3 sequence reads: CAIRDTSRNDEQFF. CDR3 coding DNA: TGTGCCATCCGGGACACCAGCCGGAACGATGAGCAGTTCTTC.

The sample holds many counts of this clonotype. The rearrangement joins TRBV18 to TRBJ2-7; D is possibly TRBD1 (6 bases). Germline V lookup: CDR1 KGHSH, CDR2 LQKENI. V lost 0 bases and J lost 2, with 14 bases in between. This CDR3 has 16 amino acids. For the CDR3, the DNA is TGTGCCAGCTCACCACCAGAAGGTGGGGGCACCTACGAGCAGTACTTC. It codes for CASSPPEGGGTYEQYF.

This clonotype appeared many times. This chain uses TRBV6-2 or TRBV6-3 with TRBJ2-5; D remains ambiguous. The CDR3 consists of 12 residues. The germline V gene encodes CDR1 MNHEY and CDR2 SVGEGT. V was trimmed by 7 bases and J by 1 base, leaving 7 bases between them. The CDR3 nucleotides are TGTGCCAGCAAAGAACCCCAAGAGACCCAGTACTTC. This sequence encodes CASKEPQETQYF.

This clonotype has at least ten counts. The rearrangement links TRBV10-3 to TRBJ2-7; 8 bases line up with TRBD1. Germline V gene lookup returns CDR1 ENHRY and CDR2 SYGVKD. The CDR3 is 14 residues long. Trimming took 7 bases from V and 5 from J; bases not matched to a gene: 10. For the CDR3, the DNA is TGTGCCATCAAAGGGGCAGGGGGCTGGGACGAGCAGTACTTC. Translated, it gives CAIKGAGGWDEQYF.

This clonotype was counted at least ten times. The chain links TRBV5-6 to TRBJ2-1, with TRBD2 as a possible D gene (6 bases). The germline V gene encodes CDR1 SGHDT and CDR2 YYEEEE. This CDR3 has 15 amino acids. The V end lost 2 bases, the J end lost 0 bases, and 9 bases lay between the germline ends. The CDR3 loop reads CASSFRGASYNEQFF. The DNA of the CDR3 is TGTGCCAGCAGCTTTCGCGGGGCCTCCTACAATGAGCAGTTCTTC.

This clonotype was counted ten times or more. V usage is TRBV12-3 or TRBV12-4 and J usage is TRBJ1-3, with no clear D. This CDR3 region has 14 residues. Deletions cut 6 bases from V and 6 bases from J, with 15 bases between. CDR3: CASSLRQLVNTIYF. The CDR3 DNA is TGTGCCAGCAGCCTCCGGCAGCTGGTAAACACCATATATTTT.

This chain links TRBV6-4 with TRBJ2-3, with a weak D call TRBD2 (6 bases). This CDR3 is 12 amino acids long. Germline assignment: CDR1 MRHNA and CDR2 SNTAGT. V lost 2 bases and J lost 8, with 8 bases in between. CDR3: CASSDGEATQYF. The CDR3 DNA is TGTGCCAGCAGTGACGGGGAGGCTACGCAGTATTTT.

This clonotype was seen many times. This CDR3 is CSARPSLAGGQAKNIQYF. In nucleotides, the CDR3 is TGCAGTGCTAGACCCTCACTAGCGGGAGGGCAAGCCAAAAACATTCAGTACTTC. The V gene is TRBV20-1, the J gene TRBJ2-4, with 13 nucleotides matching TRBD2. Germline V gene lookup returns CDR1 DFQATT and CDR2 SNEGSKA (reference sequence). There are 18 residues in the CDR3. J lost 0 bases, V lost 2 bases, and 7 bases had no gene match.

This clonotype was counted a few times. The chain combines TRBV12-3 or TRBV12-4 with TRBJ1-3, with unresolved D. V was pared by 0 bases and J by 0 bases, with 6 bases between. The CDR3 has 15 amino acids. CDR3 sequence: CASSLAIGSGNTIYF. The CDR3 region has the DNA TGTGCCAGCAGTTTAGCGATCGGCTCTGGAAACACCATATATTTT.

The chain carries TRBV12-3 or TRBV12-4 and TRBJ1-6, with D perhaps TRBD1 (6 bases). CDR3 length equals 14 residues. The V and J ends lost 4 bases and 10 bases respectively, with 14 bases between them. The CDR3 DNA reads TGTGCCAGCAGTTCTAGGGGGGGGCTGTCACCCCTCCACTTT. It specifies CASSSRGGLSPLHF.

This chain joins TRBV24-1 and TRBJ2-2; 11 bases fit TRBD2. The V and J ends lost 4 bases and 0 bases, in that order; junction bases with no gene match: 12. This CDR3 is 20 amino acids long. CDR1 and CDR2 from the germline V gene are KGHDR and SFDVKD. CDR3 coding DNA: TGTGCCACCAGTGACTCCGTTCTAGCGGGGGGCGCCGCGAACACCGGGGAGCTGTTTTTT. Protein: CATSDSVLAGGAANTGELFF.

V and J are TRBV20-1 and TRBJ1-6, with TRBD1 matching 7 bases. The CDR3 sequence is 13 residues long. Germline V gene data show CDR1 as DFQATT and CDR2 as SNEGSKA (reference sequence). V lost 3 bases, J lost 6 bases, and 2 bases stayed unmatched. The CDR3 nucleotides read TGCAGTGCTAGCGCAGGGGGTAATTCACCCCTCCACTTT. Protein: CSASAGGNSPLHF.

Many counts were recorded for this clonotype. The chain couples TRBV25-1 to TRBJ2-1; the D gene is possibly TRBD2 (5 bases). Per the germline V gene, CDR1 is MGHDK and CDR2 is SYGVNS. The V end lost 8 bases, the J end lost 6 bases, and 11 bases lay between the germline ends. This CDR3 is 12 amino acids long. CDR3 in amino acids: CASSSGFNEQFF. CDR3 coding DNA: TGTGCCAGCTCGTCGGGGTTCAATGAGCAGTTCTTC.